The clone carrying this TCR beta chain showed up just a few times. Antigen unknown. The data originate from a study of blood T cells in healthy people across ages. Study information: Capture via template switching afforded approximately one barcoded beta molecule per two T cells. Study-wide results and caveats: Older individuals had lower TCR beta diversity per million T cells (the decline was roughly linear).

Combining a sample-barcoded 5' primer with a J-beta primer mix, a second PCR ran for roughly 7 to 12 cycles. Via MiXCR, TCRdb re-called the 5' RACE reads, giving one row per CDR3 protein. Among some 1.5 million distinct CDR3 sequences listed, 28% were seen once. This CDR3 spans 17 amino acids. Germline-derived CDR1 and CDR2 are MNHEY and SVGAGI. The V segment lost 0 bases and the J segment 6 bases; nucleotides outside the gene matches: 10. Per sample, extraction of total RNA gave at least 6 micrograms in every case. Sequences were obtained from blood. The rearrangement links TRBV6-5 to TRBJ2-1; 8 positions agree with TRBD2. The clonotype originates from a woman aged 25 to 39 in good health. The CDR3 is CASSYSARGGSGNEQFF. The DNA for the CDR3 is TGTGCCAGCAGTTACTCTGCCCGCGGGGGGTCGGGCAATGAGCAGTTCTTC.